This T cell receptor beta chain is drawn from a study of OX40 agonist ivuxolimab in advanced cancers. Across the whole study: Earlier treatment with anti-PD-1, anti-PD-L1 or anti-CTLA-4 was permitted, and about 40% had received some. A partial response was reached by three patients: one with hepatocellular carcinoma and two with cutaneous melanoma.

This CDR3 comprises 17 residues. Trimming cost V 5 bases and J 6 bases; bases outside gene matches: 12. CDR1 is LNHDA and CDR2 is SQIVND in the germline V gene (reference sequence). TCRdb's copy holds only in-frame clones and misses some; the assay was immunoSEQ multiplex PCR. The sample yields more than 95,000 clones, roughly 90% seen once. The specimen comprised CD4+ or CD8+ T cells sorted from blood, sampled in a trial of the OX40 agonist ivuxolimab. This TCR was sampled from an adult with an advanced solid tumor such as melanoma, head and neck, liver or kidney cancer. V gene TRBV19 combines with J gene TRBJ2-1; 11 bases are a match to TRBD2. Written as DNA, the CDR3 is TGTGCCAGTAGTGCAACCTCCCTAGCGGGAGGTCTCAATGAGCAGTTCTTC. Residues: CASSATSLAGGLNEQFF.